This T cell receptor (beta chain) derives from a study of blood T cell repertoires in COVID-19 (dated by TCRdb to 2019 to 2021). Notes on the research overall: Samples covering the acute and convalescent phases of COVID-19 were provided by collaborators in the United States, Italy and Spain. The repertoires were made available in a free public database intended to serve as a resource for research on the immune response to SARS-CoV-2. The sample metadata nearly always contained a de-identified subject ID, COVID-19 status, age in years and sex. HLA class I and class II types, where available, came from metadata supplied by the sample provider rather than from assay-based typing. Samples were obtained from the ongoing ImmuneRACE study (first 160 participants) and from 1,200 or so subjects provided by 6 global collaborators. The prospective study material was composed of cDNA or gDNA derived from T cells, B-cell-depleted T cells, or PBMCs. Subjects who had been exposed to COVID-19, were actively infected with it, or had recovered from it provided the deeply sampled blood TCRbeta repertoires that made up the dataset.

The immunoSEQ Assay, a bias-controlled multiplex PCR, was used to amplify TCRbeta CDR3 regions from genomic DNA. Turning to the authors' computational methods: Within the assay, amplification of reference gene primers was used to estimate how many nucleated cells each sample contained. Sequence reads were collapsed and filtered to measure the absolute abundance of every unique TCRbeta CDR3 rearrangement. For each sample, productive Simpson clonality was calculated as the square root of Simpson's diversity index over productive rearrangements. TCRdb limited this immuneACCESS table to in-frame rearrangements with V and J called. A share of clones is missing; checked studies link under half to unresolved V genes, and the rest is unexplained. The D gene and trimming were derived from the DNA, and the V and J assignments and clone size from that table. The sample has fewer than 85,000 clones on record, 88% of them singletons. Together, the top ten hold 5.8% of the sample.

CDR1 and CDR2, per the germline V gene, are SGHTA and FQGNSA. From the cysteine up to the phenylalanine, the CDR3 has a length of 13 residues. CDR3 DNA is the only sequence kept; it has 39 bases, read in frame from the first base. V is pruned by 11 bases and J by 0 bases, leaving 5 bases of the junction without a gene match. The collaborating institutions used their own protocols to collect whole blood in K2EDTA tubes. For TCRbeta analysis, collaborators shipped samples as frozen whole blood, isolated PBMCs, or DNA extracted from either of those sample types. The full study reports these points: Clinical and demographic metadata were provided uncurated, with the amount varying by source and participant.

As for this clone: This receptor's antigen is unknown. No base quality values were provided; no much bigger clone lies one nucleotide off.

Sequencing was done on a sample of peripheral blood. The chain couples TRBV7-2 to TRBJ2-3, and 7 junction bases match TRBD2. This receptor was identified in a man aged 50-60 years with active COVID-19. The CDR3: CASSGYSTDTQYF. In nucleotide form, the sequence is TGTGCCTCTAGCGGATACAGCACAGATACGCAGTATTTT. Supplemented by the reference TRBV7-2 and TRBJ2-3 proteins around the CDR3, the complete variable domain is GAGVSQSPSNKVTEKGKDVELRCDPISGHTALYWYRQSLGQGLEFLIYFQGNSAPDKSGLPSDRFSAERTGGSVSTLTIQRTQQEDSAVYLCASSGYSTDTQYFGPGTRLTVL.